This TCR beta chain stems from a study of blood T cell repertoires in COVID-19 (dated by TCRdb to 2020 to 2021). For the wider study: The collaborator samples originated in the United States, Italy and Spain and spanned the acute and convalescent phases of COVID-19. Samples came from the ongoing ImmuneRACE study (first 160 participants) plus 1,254 subjects from 6 global collaborators. A de-identified subject ID, COVID-19 status, age in years and sex were almost always included in the sample metadata. The prospective study material was composed of cDNA or gDNA derived from T cells, B-cell-depleted T cells, or PBMCs. The repertoires were released in a freely available public database meant as a resource for research on the immune response to SARS-CoV-2. Deeply sampled blood TCRbeta repertoires from subjects exposed to, actively infected with, or recovered from COVID-19 were included in the dataset. Where HLA class I and class II types were available, the types were taken from metadata supplied by the sample provider, not from assay-based typing.

Beyond this particular receptor, the publication reports: The amount of clinical and demographic metadata varied by source and participant and was provided uncurated.

The immunoSEQ Assay, a bias-controlled multiplex PCR, was used to amplify TCRbeta CDR3 regions from genomic DNA. The published analysis was carried out like this. The number of nucleated cells in each sample was estimated from the amplification of reference gene primers within the assay. Sequence reads were collapsed and filtered to measure the absolute abundance of every unique TCRbeta CDR3 rearrangement. For each sample, productive Simpson clonality was calculated as the square root of Simpson's diversity index over productive rearrangements. TCRdb limited this immuneACCESS table to in-frame rearrangements with V and J called. A share of clones is missing; checked studies link under half to unresolved V genes, and the rest is unexplained. The D gene and trimming were derived from the DNA, and the V and J assignments and clone size from that table. Recorded for this sample are some 150,000 clones; about 77% of them occurred a single time. Approximately 15% of the sample belongs to the ten largest clones.

For this clone: Its cognate antigen has yet to be identified. Qualities for individual bases were not recorded, and no much larger clone is one base off.

Collaborating institutions collected whole blood in K2EDTA tubes following their own protocols. For TCRbeta analysis, collaborator samples were shipped as frozen whole blood, as isolated PBMCs, or as DNA extracted from either sample type. This TCR came from a woman of 80 years or more with acute or convalescent COVID-19. Sequencing was performed on peripheral blood.

At the DNA level, the sequence is TGTGCCAGCAGCCAAGGAGGGGGCCTTAATTCACCCCTCCACTTT. This gives the protein CASSQGGGLNSPLHF. This sequence uses TRBV3-1 (or the pseudogene TRBV3-2) and TRBJ1-6, with 7 central nucleotides matching TRBD1. CDR3 length: 15 amino acids, cysteine to phenylalanine. This entry keeps only the CDR3 DNA: 45 bases, framed from base 1. Trimming removed 1 base from V and 6 bases from J; the gene matches leave 3 bases unexplained. According to the germline V gene (reference sequence), CDR1 reads LGHDT and CDR2 reads YNNKEL.